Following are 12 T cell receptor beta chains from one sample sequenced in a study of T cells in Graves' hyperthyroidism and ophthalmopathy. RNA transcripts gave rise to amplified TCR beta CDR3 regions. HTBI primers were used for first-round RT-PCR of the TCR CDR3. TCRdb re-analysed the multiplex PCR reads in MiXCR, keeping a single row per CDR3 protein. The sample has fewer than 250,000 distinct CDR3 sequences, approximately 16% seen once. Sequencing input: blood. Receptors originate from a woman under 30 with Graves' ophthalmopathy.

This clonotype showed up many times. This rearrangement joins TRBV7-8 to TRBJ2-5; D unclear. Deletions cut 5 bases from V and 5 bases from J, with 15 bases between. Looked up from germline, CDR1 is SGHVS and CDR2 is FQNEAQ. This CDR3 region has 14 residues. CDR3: CASSRLTQPETQYF. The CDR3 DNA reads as TGTGCCAGCAGCCGATTAACCCAACCCGAGACCCAGTACTTC.

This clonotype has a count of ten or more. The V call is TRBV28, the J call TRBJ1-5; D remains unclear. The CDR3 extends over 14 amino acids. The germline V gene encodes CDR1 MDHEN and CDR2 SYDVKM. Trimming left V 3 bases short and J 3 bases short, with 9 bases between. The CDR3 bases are TGTGCCAGCAGTTTTCCAGGCTTCAATCAGCCCCAGCATTTT. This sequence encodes CASSFPGFNQPQHF. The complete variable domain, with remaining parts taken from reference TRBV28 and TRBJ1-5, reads DVKVTQSSRYLVKRTGEKVFLECVQDMDHENMFWYRQDPGLGLRLIYFSYDVKMKEKGDIPEGYSVSREKKERFSLILESASTNQTSMYLCASSFPGFNQPQHFGDGTRLSIL.

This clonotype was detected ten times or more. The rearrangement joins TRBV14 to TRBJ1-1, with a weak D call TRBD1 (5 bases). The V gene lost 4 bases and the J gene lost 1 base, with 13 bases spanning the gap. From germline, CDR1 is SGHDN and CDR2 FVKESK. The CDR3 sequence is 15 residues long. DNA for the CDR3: TGTGCCAGCAGCCGCCCGAGGGGAAGGAACACTGAAGCTTTCTTT. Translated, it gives CASSRPRGRNTEAFF.

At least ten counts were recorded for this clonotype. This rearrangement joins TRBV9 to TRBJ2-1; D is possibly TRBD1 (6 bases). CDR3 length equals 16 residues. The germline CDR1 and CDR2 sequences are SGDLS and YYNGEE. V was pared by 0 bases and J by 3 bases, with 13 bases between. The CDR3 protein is CASSVALGADYNEQFF. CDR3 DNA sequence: TGTGCCAGCAGCGTAGCTCTGGGGGCGGACTACAATGAGCAGTTCTTC.

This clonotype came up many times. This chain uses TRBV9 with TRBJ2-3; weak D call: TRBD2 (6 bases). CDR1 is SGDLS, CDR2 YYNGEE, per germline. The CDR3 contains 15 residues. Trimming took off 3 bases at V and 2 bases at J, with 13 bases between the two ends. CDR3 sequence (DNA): TGTGCCAGCAGCGCTGGGGGGTCATCCACAGATACGCAGTATTTT. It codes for CASSAGGSSTDTQYF. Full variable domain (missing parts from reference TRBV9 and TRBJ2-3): DSGVTQTPKHLITATGQRVTLRCSPRSGDLSVYWYQQSLDQGLQFLIQYYNGEERAKGNILERFSAQQFPDLHSELNLSSLELGDSALYFCASSAGGSSTDTQYFGPGTRLTVL.

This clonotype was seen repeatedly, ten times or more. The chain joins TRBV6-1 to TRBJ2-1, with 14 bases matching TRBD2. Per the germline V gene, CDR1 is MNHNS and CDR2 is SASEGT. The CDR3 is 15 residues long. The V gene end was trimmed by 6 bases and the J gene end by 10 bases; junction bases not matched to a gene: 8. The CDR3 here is CASRTGTSGSQEQFF. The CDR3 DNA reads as TGTGCCAGCAGGACCGGGACTAGCGGGAGCCAAGAGCAGTTCTTC.

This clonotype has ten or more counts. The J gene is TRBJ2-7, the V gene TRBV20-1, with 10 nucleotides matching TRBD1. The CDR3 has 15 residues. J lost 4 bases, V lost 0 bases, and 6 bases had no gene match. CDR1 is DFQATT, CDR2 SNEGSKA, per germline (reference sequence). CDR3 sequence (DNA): TGCAGTGCTAGAGACGCCCGACAGGGGGCTTACGAGCAGTACTTC. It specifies CSARDARQGAYEQYF.

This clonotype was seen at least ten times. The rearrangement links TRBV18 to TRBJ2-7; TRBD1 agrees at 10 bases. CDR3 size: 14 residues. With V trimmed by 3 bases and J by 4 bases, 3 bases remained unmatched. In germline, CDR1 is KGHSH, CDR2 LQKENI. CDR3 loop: CASSPPGQGYEQYF. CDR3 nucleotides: TGTGCCAGCTCACCCCCGGGACAGGGGTACGAGCAGTACTTC.

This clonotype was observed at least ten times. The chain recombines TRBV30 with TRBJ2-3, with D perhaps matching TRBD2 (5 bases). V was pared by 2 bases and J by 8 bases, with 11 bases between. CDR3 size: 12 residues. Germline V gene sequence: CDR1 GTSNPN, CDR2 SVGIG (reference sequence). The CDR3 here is CAWSPTRGTQYF. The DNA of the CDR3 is TGTGCCTGGAGTCCAACCCGGGGTACGCAGTATTTT.

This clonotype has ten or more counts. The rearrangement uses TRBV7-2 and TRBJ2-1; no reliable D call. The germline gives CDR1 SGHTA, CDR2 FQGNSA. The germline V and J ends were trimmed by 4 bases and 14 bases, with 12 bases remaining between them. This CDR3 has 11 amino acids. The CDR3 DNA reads TGTGCCAGCAGCTCCGGACCTAAAGAGTTCTTC. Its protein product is CASSSGPKEFF.

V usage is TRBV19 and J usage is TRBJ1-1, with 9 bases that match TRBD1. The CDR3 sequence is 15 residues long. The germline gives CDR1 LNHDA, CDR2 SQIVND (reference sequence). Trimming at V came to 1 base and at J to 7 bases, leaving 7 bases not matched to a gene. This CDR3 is CASSIVDRGYNEAFF. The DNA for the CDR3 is TGTGCCAGTAGTATAGTAGACAGGGGGTACAATGAAGCTTTCTTT.

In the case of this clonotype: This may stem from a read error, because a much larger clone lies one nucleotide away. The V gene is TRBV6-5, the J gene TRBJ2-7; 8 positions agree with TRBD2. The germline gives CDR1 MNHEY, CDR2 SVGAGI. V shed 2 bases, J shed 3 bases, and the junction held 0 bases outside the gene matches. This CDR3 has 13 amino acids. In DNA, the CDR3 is TGTGCCAGCAGTTACGGGACTAGCTACGAGCAGTACTTC. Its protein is CASSYGTSYEQYF.